These T cell receptor beta chains were read from a single sample in a study of CD4 T cells in relation to SARS-CoV-2 and coronaviruses. These receptors have no identified antigens. TCRdb keeps only in-frame clones here, not all; method: immunoSEQ multiplex PCR. The sample lists around 30,000 clones, about three quarters seen once, with almost 3.5% in the top ten. Source material: memory CD4+ T cells from PBMCs, cultured in vitro. All receptors derive from an adult with COVID-19. Each CDR3 is given with its conserved first and last residue. The D gene is left open where the match is weak.

d_call	v_call	j_call	cdr3_aa
TRBD1	TRBV9	TRBJ2-3	CASSAGQTEDTQYF
TRBD2	TRBV5-5	TRBJ2-1	CASSRGGTSGVDNEQFF
.	TRBV6-4	TRBJ2-1	CASSDSFEAEQFF
TRBD1	TRBV6-2/TRBV6-3	TRBJ2-7	CASSNPLGRGLWEQYF
.	TRBV4-3	TRBJ2-2	CASSQEAGASVSTGELFF
.	TRBV6-5	TRBJ2-1	CASRTDNNNEQFF
.	TRBV30	TRBJ1-4	CAWSRGTYNEKLFF
.	TRBV27	TRBJ2-5	CASSLGETQYF
.	TRBV6-4	TRBJ2-3	CASSESAGNTDTQYF
TRBD1	TRBV18	TRBJ2-7	CASSPRGTGLGEQYF
.	TRBV5-5	TRBJ1-1	CASSFRQANTEAFF
TRBD1	TRBV29-1	TRBJ2-3	CSATGGMADTQYF
.	TRBV7-9	TRBJ2-3	CASSFGLSTDTQYF
.	TRBV25-1	TRBJ2-6	CASSDMGRGANVLTF
.	TRBV27	TRBJ2-2	CAGREGPTGELFF
TRBD2	TRBV30	TRBJ2-2	CAWWDTLAGVPNTGELFF
.	TRBV12-3/TRBV12-4	TRBJ1-2	CASSFQGNYGYTF
TRBD2	TRBV2	TRBJ2-5	CATTIREGRETQYF
.	TRBV9	TRBJ1-1	CASSDLLGGRGTEAFF
TRBD2	TRBV7-3	TRBJ2-7	CASSLGGSNDEQYF
.	TRBV24-1	TRBJ2-3	CATVTRLLLDTQYF
TRBD1	TRBV2	TRBJ1-4	CASSEGQALEKLFF
TRBD1	TRBV2	TRBJ2-7	CASSVLGQGPYEQYF
.	TRBV10-3	TRBJ2-2	CAINEKYSNTGELFF
TRBD1	TRBV5-1	TRBJ2-7	CASRGGRRDSLRYEQYF
TRBD1	TRBV7-8	TRBJ1-1	CASSTDRTGEAFF
.	TRBV3-1/TRBV3-2	TRBJ2-7	CASSPGYGYGTGEGQYF
.	TRBV7-9	TRBJ1-6	CASSPLSGNNSPLHF
.	TRBV2	TRBJ2-7	CASSDLGATYEQYF
TRBD1	TRBV19	TRBJ2-7	CASSIGTGAYEQYF
.	TRBV6-5	TRBJ2-5	CASSYSGGGYQETQYF
TRBD2	TRBV9	TRBJ2-3	CASSSHREGPTDTQYF
TRBD2	TRBV11-2	TRBJ2-5	CASSGGLASQETQYF
TRBD2	TRBV5-1	TRBJ2-2	CASSWTSGYTGELFF
.	TRBV5-8	TRBJ2-1	CASSSGTTFYNEQFF
.	TRBV11-1	TRBJ1-6	CASGRAYNSPLHF
.	TRBV21-1	TRBJ2-1	CASSKALGGWTSGRKDNEQFF
.	TRBV19	TRBJ2-2	CASRDFGGDNAGELFF
TRBD2	TRBV18	TRBJ2-1	CASSPSGSGQFF
TRBD1	TRBV5-4	TRBJ2-3	CASSLRDRSTDTQYF
.	TRBV2	TRBJ1-3	CASASGGPLEGTIYF
.	TRBV4-2	TRBJ1-4	CASSQEQSNEKLFF
.	TRBV7-9	TRBJ2-7	CASSLSTYEQYF
.	TRBV15	TRBJ2-1	CATSRVAGGGYEQFF
.	TRBV12-5	TRBJ2-1	CASGLVPMGEQFF
TRBD2	TRBV30	TRBJ2-2	CAWSRIAGDYVGELFF
.	TRBV6-1	TRBJ2-7	CASSEFRGTEQYF
.	TRBV9	TRBJ1-6	CASSPRRFTYNSPLHF
TRBD2	TRBV5-1	TRBJ2-5	CASSISGRAEETQYF
.	TRBV3-1/TRBV3-2	TRBJ1-5	CASSQDPAGSTPQHF
.	TRBV6-1	TRBJ2-7	CASSRPSDAYEQYF
TRBD1	TRBV18	TRBJ2-3	CASSPRPGGGGTQYF
.	TRBV15	TRBJ2-7	CATSRTGYEQYF
.	TRBV7-3	TRBJ2-3	CASSISSTDTQYF
.	TRBV7-9	TRBJ2-7	CASSLVVNYEQYF